What follows are 7 T cell receptor beta chains derived from one specimen sequenced in a study of blood T cells in healthy people across ages. PCR was performed a second time for roughly 7 to 12 cycles using a sample-barcoded 5' primer and a J-beta primer mix. A single record per CDR3 protein comes from TCRdb applying MiXCR to the 5' RACE reads. The profile shows about 800,000 distinct CDR3 sequences, nearly 60% of them singletons. Sequencing input: blood. These receptors were taken from a man aged 30 to 45 in good health.

The genes are TRBV5-1 and TRBJ2-1; no clear D gene. Trimming took 4 bases from V and 2 from J, leaving 13 bases between them. The CDR3 is made up of 15 amino acids. Germline CDR1 and CDR2: SGHRS and YFSETQ. The CDR3 bases are TGCGCCAGCAGCCAGACCGGGTCAACCTACAATGAGCAGTTCTTC. It is translated as CASSQTGSTYNEQFF.

This clonotype was counted between two and nine times. This chain joins TRBV6-5 and TRBJ2-5; D possibly corresponds to TRBD2 (5 bases). Trimming pared 6 bases from V and 3 bases from J, leaving 20 bases between. CDR1 is MNHEY, CDR2 SVGAGI, per germline. This CDR3 comprises 16 residues. CDR3 residues: CASRSDLLTREETQYF. The CDR3, as DNA: TGTGCCAGCAGATCCGATCTTTTAACTAGAGAAGAGACCCAGTACTTC.

The V call is TRBV20-1, the J call TRBJ2-1; the match to TRBD2 covers 11 bases. Germline CDR1 reads DFQATT; CDR2 reads SNEGSKA (reference sequence). The CDR3 covers 13 residues. V shed 5 bases and J 5 bases; nucleotides not matched to a gene: 2. In DNA form, the CDR3 reads TGCAGTGCTTGGGGACTAGCGGACAATGAGCAGTTCTTC. Translated: CSAWGLADNEQFF.

The DNA of the CDR3 is TGCAGTGCTAGGGACCTTTGGGATGAGCAGTTCTTC. Translated: CSARDLWDEQFF. The chain combines TRBV20-1 with TRBJ2-1; D not resolved. Germline lookup yields CDR1 DFQATT and CDR2 SNEGSKA (reference sequence). The CDR3 is 12 amino acids. The ends were cut back, 3 bases at V and 8 bases at J, with 11 bases in the middle.

The rearrangement links TRBV7-2 to TRBJ1-1; 9 bases align to TRBD1. The CDR3 has 14 residues. V trimming: 5 bases; J trimming: 5 bases; junction bases outside the gene matches: 6. The germline gives CDR1 SGHTA, CDR2 FQGNSA. The DNA for the CDR3 is TGTGCCAGCAGCGAACACAGGGGGCGGACTGAAGCTTTCTTT. It encodes CASSEHRGRTEAFF.

This clonotype was seen only once. This chain uses TRBV6-2 or TRBV6-3 with TRBJ1-2; D possibly corresponds to TRBD1 (6 bases). V shed 7 bases and J shed 4 bases, with 16 bases lying between them. Germline V gene sequence: CDR1 MNHEY, CDR2 SVGEGT. This CDR3 comprises 14 residues. The CDR3 nucleotides are TGTGCCAGCATGGGGGCCACGACCTCCTATGGCTACACCTTC. Amino acid sequence: CASMGATTSYGYTF.

Turning to this clonotype: A single base separates this from a much larger clone, so it may be a read error. The chain has TRBV2 and TRBJ2-5; 7 bases match TRBD1. The DNA end lines up better with TRBJ2-7; the J call may be wrong. The CDR3 covers 15 residues. Germline V gene data show CDR1 as SNHLY and CDR2 as FYNNEI. CDR3 amino acids: CASSAADRARCEQYF. CDR3 nucleotide sequence: TGTGCCAGCAGTGCCGCAGACAGGGCGCGCTGCGAGCAGTACTTC.